Here is one T cell receptor beta chain with its context. Its antigen is unidentified. The record originates from a study of cytomegalovirus exposure and HLA in healthy donors. There were likely unrecorded immune exposures, though donors were nominally healthy when sampled. V was shortened by 0 bases and J by 6 bases, with 6 bases between the two germline ends. The CDR3 consists of 13 residues. CDR1 is MNHNY, CDR2 SVGAGI, per germline (reference sequence). The PCR had 60 Vbeta and 13 Jbeta primers. Libraries were prepared by immunoSEQ multiplex PCR; TCRdb keeps only in-frame clonotypes and omits some of them. Seen here are 170,000 or so clones, about three quarters observed once, and the top ten hold around 3.1%. The study's findings and limits: Rare TCR sequences predominated, though certain public TCRs were found in many donors. Specificity of a few CMV-associated chains for CMV antigens was verified in vitro.

The source is a woman in her forties or fifties in good health and CMV-seropositive. Sample: PBMCs. The chain carries TRBV6-6 and TRBJ2-1; tentative D call: TRBD2 (5 bases). The CDR3 region is CASSYSRGNEQFF. The DNA for the CDR3 is TGTGCCAGCAGTTACTCCCGGGGCAATGAGCAGTTCTTC.